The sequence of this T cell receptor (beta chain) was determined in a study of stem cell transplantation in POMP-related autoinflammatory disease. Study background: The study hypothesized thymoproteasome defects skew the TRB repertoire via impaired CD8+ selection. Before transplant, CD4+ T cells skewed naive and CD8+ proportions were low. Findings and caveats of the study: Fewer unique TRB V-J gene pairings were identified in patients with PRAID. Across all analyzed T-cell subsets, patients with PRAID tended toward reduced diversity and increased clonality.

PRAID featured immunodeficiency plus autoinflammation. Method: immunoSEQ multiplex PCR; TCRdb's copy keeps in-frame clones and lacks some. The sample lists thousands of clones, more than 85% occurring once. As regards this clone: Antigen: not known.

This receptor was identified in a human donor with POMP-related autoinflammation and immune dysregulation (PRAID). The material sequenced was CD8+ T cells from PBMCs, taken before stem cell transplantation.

CDR3 loop: CASRDYPNTGELFF. In DNA form, the CDR3 reads TGCGCCAGCCGGGACTACCCGAACACCGGGGAGCTGTTTTTT. The J gene is TRBJ2-2, the V gene TRBV10-2, with TRBD2 matching over 7 bases. The CDR3 is 14 residues long. V shed 8 bases and J 0 bases; nucleotides not matched to a gene: 3. Germline-derived CDR1 and CDR2 are WSHSY and SAAADI.